This TCR beta chain was recovered during a study of beta chain features in type 1 diabetes. Expressed TCRB transcripts were sequenced because the entire RNA isolate underwent reverse transcription. Data came from immunoSEQ multiplex PCR; TCRdb stores just in-frame clones and leaves some out. The sample contains nearly 700,000 clones, about an eighth of which appear only once. Notes on the study in general: Patients with Type 1 diabetes showed moderately but significantly shorter TCRB CDR3s in all four CD4+ subsets.

For this clone: Its specificity is not known.

The germline V gene has CDR1 MNHEY and CDR2 SVGAGI. Trimming removed 6 bases from V and 7 bases from J, with 15 bases in between. The CDR3 extends over 13 amino acids. The gene calls are TRBV6-5 and TRBJ1-2; D gene uncertain. Sequenced input: naive CD4+ T cells from blood. This TCR came from a man between 18 and 35 years old with type 1 diabetes. CDR3 amino acids: CASRGREWGGYTF. The CDR3 DNA sequence: TGTGCCAGCAGAGGACGGGAATGGGGTGGCTACACCTTC.